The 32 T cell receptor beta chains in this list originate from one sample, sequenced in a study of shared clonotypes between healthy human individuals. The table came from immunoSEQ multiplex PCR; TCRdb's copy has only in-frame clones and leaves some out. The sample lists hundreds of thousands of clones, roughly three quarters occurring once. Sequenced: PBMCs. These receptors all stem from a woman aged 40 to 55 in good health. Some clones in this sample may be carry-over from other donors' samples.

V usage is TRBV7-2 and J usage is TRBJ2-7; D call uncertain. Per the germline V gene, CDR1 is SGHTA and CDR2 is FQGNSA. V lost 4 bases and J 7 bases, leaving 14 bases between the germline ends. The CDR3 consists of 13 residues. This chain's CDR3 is CASSSPPGREQYF. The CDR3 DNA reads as TGTGCCAGCAGCTCCCCCCCCGGTCGGGAGCAGTACTTC. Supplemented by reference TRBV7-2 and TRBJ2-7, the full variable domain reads GAGVSQSPSNKVTEKGKDVELRCDPISGHTALYWYRQSLGQGLEFLIYFQGNSAPDKSGLPSDRFSAERTGGSVSTLTIQRTQQEDSAVYLCASSSPPGREQYFGPGTRLTVT.

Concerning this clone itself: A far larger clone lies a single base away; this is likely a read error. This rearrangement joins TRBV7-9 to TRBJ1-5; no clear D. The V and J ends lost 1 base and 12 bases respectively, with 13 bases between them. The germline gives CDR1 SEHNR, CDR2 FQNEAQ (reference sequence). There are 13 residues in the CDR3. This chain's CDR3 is CASSLEANRLQHF. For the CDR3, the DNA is TGTGCCAGCAGCTTAGAGGCTAATCGGCTCCAGCATTTT.

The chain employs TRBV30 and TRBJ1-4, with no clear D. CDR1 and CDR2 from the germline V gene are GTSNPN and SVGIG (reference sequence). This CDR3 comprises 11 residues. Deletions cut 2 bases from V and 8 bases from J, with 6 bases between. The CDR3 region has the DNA TGTGCCTGGAGTTCTCCGGAAAAACTGTTTTTT. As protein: CAWSSPEKLFF.

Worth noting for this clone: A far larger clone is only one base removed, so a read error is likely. Here the CDR3 DNA reads TGTGCCAGCAGCAATATCGCGGTTGACACTGAAGCTTTCTTT. Translation: CASSNIAVDTEAFF. The chain has TRBV5-4 and TRBJ1-1; D ambiguous. Trimming cost V 4 bases and J 3 bases, with 13 bases left between them. This CDR3 is built from 14 residues. Germline V gene data show CDR1 as SGHNT and CDR2 as YYREEE (reference sequence).

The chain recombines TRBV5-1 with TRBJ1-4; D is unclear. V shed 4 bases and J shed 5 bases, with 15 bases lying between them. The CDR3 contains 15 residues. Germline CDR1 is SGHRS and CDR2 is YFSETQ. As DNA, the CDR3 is TGCGCCAGCAGCATGTTGGGGAACCAGAATGAAAAACTGTTTTTT. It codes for CASSMLGNQNEKLFF.

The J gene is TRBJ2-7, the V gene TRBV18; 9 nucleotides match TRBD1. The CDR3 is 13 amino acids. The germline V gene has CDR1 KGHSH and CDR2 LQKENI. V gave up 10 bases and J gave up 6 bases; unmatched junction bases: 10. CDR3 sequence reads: CATQRTGAVEQYF. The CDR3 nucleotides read TGTGCCACCCAGAGGACAGGGGCCGTCGAGCAGTACTTC.

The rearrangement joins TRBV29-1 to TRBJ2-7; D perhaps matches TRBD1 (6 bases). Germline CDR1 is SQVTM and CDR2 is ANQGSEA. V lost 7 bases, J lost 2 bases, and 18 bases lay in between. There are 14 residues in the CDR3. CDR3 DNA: TGCAGCGCCAAGGACAGAACCAAGGCCTACGAGCAGTACTTC. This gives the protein CSAKDRTKAYEQYF.

The CDR3 loop is CASSLEQGKNIQYF. The CDR3 nucleotides read TGTGCCAGCAGCTTAGAACAGGGTAAAAACATTCAGTACTTC. V is TRBV7-2 and J is TRBJ2-4, with D tentatively TRBD1 (6 bases). The CDR3 is 14 residues long. Trimming pared 1 base from V and 4 bases from J, leaving 8 bases between. Germline CDR1 is SGHTA and CDR2 is FQGNSA.

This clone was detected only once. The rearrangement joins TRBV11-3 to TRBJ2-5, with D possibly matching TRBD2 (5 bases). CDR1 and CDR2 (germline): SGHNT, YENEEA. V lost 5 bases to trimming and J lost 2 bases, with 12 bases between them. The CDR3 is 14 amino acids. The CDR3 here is CASSRDGRQETQYF. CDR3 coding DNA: TGTGCCAGCAGCAGAGATGGGAGACAAGAGACCCAGTACTTC.

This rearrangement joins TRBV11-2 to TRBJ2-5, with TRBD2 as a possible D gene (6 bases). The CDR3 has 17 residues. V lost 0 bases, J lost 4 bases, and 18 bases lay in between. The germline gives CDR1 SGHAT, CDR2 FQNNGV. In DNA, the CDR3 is TGTGCCAGCAGCTTAGAGGTGATACTAGCCCCTACAGAGACCCAGTACTTC. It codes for CASSLEVILAPTETQYF.

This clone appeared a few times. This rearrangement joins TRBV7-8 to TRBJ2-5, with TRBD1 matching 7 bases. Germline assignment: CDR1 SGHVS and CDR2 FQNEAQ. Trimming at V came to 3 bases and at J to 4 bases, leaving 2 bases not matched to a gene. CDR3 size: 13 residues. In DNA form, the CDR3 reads TGTGCCAGCAGCTTGGACAGGTCAGAGACCCAGTACTTC. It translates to CASSLDRSETQYF.

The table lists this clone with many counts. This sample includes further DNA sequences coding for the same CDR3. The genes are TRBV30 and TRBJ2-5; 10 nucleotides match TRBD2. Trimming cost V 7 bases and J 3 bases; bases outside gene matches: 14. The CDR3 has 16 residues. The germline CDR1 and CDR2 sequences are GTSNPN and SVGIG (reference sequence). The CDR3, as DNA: TGTGCCTTATCCCGCCAGCTAGCGGGGGCGGAAGAGACCCAGTACTTC. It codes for CALSRQLAGAEETQYF.

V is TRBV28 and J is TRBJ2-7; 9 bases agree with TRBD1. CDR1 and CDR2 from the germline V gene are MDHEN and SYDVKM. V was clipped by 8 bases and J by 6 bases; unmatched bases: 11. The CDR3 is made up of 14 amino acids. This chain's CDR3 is CASLDRTGASEQYF. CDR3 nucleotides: TGTGCCAGCCTCGACCGGACAGGGGCCTCCGAGCAGTACTTC.

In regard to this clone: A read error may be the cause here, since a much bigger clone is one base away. CDR3 DNA: TGTGCCAGCAGCTTAACCGGGACTAGACACTTCTACGAGCAGTACTTC. It yields the protein CASSLTGTRHFYEQYF. The rearrangement uses TRBV7-6 and TRBJ2-7; 8 bases fit TRBD2. V lost 2 bases, J lost 3 bases, and 9 bases stayed unmatched. In germline, CDR1 is SGHVS, CDR2 FNYEAQ. This CDR3 spans 16 amino acids.

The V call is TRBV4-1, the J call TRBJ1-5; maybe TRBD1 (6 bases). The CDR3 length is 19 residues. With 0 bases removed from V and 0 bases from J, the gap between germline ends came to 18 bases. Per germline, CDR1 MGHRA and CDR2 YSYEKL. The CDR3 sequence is CASSQDPGQMGYSNQPQHF. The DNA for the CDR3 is TGCGCCAGCAGCCAAGATCCGGGACAAATGGGTTATAGCAATCAGCCCCAGCATTTT.

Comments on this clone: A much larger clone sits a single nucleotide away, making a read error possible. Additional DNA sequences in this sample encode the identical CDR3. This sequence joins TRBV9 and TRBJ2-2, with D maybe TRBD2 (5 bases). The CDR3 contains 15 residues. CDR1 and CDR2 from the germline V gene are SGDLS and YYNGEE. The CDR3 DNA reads TGTGCTAGCAGCGCTGGGCGGGCGAACACCGGGGAGCTGTTTTTT. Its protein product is CASSAGRANTGELFF.

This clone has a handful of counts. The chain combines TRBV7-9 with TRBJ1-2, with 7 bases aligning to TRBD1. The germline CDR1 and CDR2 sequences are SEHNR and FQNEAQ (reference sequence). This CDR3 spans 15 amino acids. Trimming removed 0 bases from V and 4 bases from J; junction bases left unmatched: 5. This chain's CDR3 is CASSLAGTVGYGYTF. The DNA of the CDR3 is TGTGCCAGCAGCTTAGCCGGGACAGTCGGCTATGGCTACACCTTC.

Written as DNA, the CDR3 is TGTGCCATCAAGGGAACCTACGAGCAGTACTTC. It translates to CAIKGTYEQYF. The J gene is TRBJ2-7, the V gene TRBV10-3; D is ambiguous. There are 11 residues in the CDR3. V was shortened by 7 bases and J by 2 bases, with 6 bases between the two germline ends. From germline, CDR1 is ENHRY and CDR2 SYGVKD.

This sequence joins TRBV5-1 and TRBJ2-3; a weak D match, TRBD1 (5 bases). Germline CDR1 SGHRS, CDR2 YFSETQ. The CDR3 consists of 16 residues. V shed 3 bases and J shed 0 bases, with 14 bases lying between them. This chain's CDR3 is CASSWLGRPSTDTQYF. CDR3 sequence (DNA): TGCGCCAGCAGCTGGTTGGGGCGACCTAGCACAGATACGCAGTATTTT. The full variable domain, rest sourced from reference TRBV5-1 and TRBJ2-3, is KAGVTQTPRYLIKTRGQQVTLSCSPISGHRSVSWYQQTPGQGLQFLFEYFSETQRNKGNFPGRFSGRQFSNSRSEMNVSTLELGDSALYLCASSWLGRPSTDTQYFGPGTRLTVL.

As DNA, the CDR3 is TGTGCCAGCAGTTCAGACAGGGAAGGGAGCAATGAGCAGTTCTTC. This encodes CASSSDREGSNEQFF. The J gene is TRBJ2-1, the V gene TRBV7-9; TRBD1 agrees at 7 bases. Germline CDR1 reads SEHNR; CDR2 reads FQNEAQ (reference sequence). The CDR3 has 15 amino acids. Trimming took 6 bases from V and 6 from J; bases not matched to a gene: 11.

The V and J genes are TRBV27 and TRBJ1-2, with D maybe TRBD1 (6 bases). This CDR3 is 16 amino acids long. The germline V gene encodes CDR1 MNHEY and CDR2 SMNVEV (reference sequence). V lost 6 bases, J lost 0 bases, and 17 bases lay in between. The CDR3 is CASRRIQGPANYGYTF. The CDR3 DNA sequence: TGTGCCAGCAGAAGAATACAGGGTCCGGCTAACTATGGCTACACCTTC.

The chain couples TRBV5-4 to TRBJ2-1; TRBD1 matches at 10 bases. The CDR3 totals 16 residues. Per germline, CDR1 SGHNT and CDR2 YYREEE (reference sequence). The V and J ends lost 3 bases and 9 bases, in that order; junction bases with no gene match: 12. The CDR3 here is CASSYPGQGRNGEQFF. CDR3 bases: TGTGCCAGCAGCTACCCGGGACAGGGGCGGAACGGTGAGCAGTTCTTC.

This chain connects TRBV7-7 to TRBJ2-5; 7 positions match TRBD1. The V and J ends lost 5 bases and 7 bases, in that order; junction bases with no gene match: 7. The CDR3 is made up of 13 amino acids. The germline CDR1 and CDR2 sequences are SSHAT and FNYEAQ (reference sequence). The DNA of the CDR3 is TGTGCCAGCAGCCCAAACAGGGGTGGGACCCAGTACTTC. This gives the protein CASSPNRGGTQYF.

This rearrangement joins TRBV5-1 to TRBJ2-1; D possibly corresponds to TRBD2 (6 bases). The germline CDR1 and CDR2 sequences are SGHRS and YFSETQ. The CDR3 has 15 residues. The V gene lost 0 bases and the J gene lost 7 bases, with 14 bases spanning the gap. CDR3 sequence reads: CASSLGLGKGNEQFF. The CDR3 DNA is TGCGCCAGCAGCTTGGGACTAGGAAAAGGAAATGAGCAGTTCTTC.

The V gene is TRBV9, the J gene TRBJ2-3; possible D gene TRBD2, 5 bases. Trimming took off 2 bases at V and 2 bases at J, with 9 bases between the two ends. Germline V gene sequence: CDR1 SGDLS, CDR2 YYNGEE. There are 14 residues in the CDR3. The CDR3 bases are TGTGCCAGCAGCGTTCAAGCGGCCACAGATACGCAGTATTTT. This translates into CASSVQAATDTQYF.

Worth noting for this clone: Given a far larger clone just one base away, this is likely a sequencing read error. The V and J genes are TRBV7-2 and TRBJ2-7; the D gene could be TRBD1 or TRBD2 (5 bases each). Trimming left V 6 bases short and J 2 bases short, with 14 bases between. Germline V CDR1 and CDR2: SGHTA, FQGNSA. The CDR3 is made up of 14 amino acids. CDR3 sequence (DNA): TGTGCCAGCAGTCGGGGACGTAGCGCCTACGAGCAGTACTTC. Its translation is CASSRGRSAYEQYF.

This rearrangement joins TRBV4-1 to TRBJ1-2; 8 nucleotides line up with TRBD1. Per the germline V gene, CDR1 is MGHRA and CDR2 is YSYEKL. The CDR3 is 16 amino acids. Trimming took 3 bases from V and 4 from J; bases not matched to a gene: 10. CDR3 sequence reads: CASSQRLGQGLYGYTF. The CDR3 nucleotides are TGCGCCAGCAGCCAGAGGTTAGGACAGGGCCTCTATGGCTACACCTTC.

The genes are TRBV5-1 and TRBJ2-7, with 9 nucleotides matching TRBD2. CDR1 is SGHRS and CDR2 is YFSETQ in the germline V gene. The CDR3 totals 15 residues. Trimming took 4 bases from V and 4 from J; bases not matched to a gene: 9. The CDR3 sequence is CASSPRQGLAYEQYF. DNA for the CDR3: TGCGCCAGCAGCCCGCGTCAGGGACTAGCTTACGAGCAGTACTTC.

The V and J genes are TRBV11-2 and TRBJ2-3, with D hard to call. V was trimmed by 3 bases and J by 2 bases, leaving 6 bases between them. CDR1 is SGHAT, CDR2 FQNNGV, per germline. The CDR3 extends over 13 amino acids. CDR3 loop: CASSLGSTDTQYF. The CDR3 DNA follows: TGTGCCAGCAGCTTGGGCTCCACAGATACGCAGTATTTT.

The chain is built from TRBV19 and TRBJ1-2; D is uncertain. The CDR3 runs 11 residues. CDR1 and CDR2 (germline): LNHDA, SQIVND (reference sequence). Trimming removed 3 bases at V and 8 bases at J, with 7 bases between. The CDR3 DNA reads TGTGCCAGTAGTATCGCTTCCGGCTACACCTTC. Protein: CASSIASGYTF.

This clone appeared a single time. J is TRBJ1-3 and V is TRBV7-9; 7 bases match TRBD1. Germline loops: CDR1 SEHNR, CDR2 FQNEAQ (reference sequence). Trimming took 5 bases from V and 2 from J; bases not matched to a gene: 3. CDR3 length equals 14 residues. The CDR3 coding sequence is TGTGCCAGCAGCCCCGGGACAGCTGGAAACACCATATATTTT. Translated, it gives CASSPGTAGNTIYF.

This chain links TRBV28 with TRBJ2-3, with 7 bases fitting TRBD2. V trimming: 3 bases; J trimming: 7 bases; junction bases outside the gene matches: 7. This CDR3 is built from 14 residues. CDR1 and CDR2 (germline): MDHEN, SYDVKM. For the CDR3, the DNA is TGTGCCAGCAGTTTCTGGGAGGGAAGCCATACGCAGTATTTT. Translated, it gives CASSFWEGSHTQYF.